These 21 T cell receptor beta chains were sequenced from one sample in a study of blood T cell repertoires in COVID-19. Only in-frame clones appear in the TCRdb table, and some are missing; sequencing was by immunoSEQ multiplex PCR. The sample records about 240,000 clones, approximately 78% being singletons. What was sequenced was peripheral blood. The receptors derive from a woman aged 18-35 years with acute or convalescent COVID-19.

This clone was detected a few times. The chain is built from TRBV30 and TRBJ1-3, with 9 bases aligning to TRBD1. The length of the CDR3 is 14 residues. Losses at the gene ends were 3 bases for V and 2 bases for J; bases not matched to a gene: 2. The germline CDR1 and CDR2 sequences are GTSNPN and SVGIG (reference sequence). CDR3 protein: CAWRRQGAGNTIYF. In nucleotides, the CDR3 is TGTGCCTGGAGACGACAGGGGGCTGGAAACACCATATATTTT.

This clone appeared a few times. This same CDR3 is encoded by further DNA sequences in the sample. This chain uses TRBV7-2 with TRBJ2-3, with D uncertain. The germline V gene has CDR1 SGHTA and CDR2 FQGNSA. CDR3 length: 13 amino acids. V gave up 0 bases and J gave up 2 bases, with 3 bases separating them. The CDR3 loop is CASSLAYTDTQYF. Here the CDR3 DNA reads TGTGCCAGCAGCTTAGCGTACACAGATACGCAGTATTTT.

V is TRBV15 and J is TRBJ2-2, with D possibly being TRBD2 (6 bases). The length of the CDR3 is 15 residues. V was shortened by 5 bases and J by 5 bases, with 15 bases between the two germline ends. The germline gives CDR1 LNHNV, CDR2 YYDKDF (reference sequence). This CDR3 is CATSWGDFMTGELFF. DNA of the CDR3: TGTGCCACCAGCTGGGGGGACTTTATGACCGGGGAGCTGTTTTTT.

The chain combines TRBV6-5 with TRBJ1-2; possible D gene TRBD1, 5 bases. V shed 0 bases and J shed 7 bases, with 9 bases lying between them. Germline V CDR1 and CDR2: MNHEY, SVGAGI. CDR3 length: 13 amino acids. DNA for the CDR3: TGTGCCAGCAGTTACTCCCCAGGGCGTGGCTACACCTTC. Protein product: CASSYSPGRGYTF.

The rearrangement links TRBV5-1 to TRBJ1-2; D is perhaps TRBD1 (5 bases). Between the trimmed V and J ends, which lost 0 bases and 4 bases, there was a span of 10 bases. The CDR3 covers 14 residues. The germline V gene encodes CDR1 SGHRS and CDR2 YFSETQ. The CDR3 bases are TGCGCCAGCAGCTTGGATGTCAGGGCCTATGGCTACACCTTC. Translation: CASSLDVRAYGYTF.

Concerning this clone: Other DNA sequences of this sample code for an identical CDR3. The CDR3 here is CASSLTSGSYEQYF. CDR3 bases: TGTGCCAGCAGTTTAACTAGCGGAAGCTACGAGCAGTACTTC. The genes are TRBV27 and TRBJ2-7; 8 nucleotides align to TRBD2. V trimming: 2 bases; J trimming: 3 bases; junction bases outside the gene matches: 3. The CDR3 is made up of 14 amino acids. The germline V gene encodes CDR1 MNHEY and CDR2 SMNVEV (reference sequence).

This chain connects TRBV12-3 or TRBV12-4 to TRBJ2-3; no definite D call. This CDR3 region has 12 residues. Trimming removed 5 bases from V and 6 bases from J, with 9 bases in between. This chain's CDR3 is CASSPISDTQYF. As DNA, the CDR3 is TGTGCCAGCAGTCCCATTAGTGATACGCAGTATTTT.

V gene TRBV19 combines with J gene TRBJ2-5; 8 bases fit TRBD2. Per the germline V gene, CDR1 is LNHDA and CDR2 is SQIVND (reference sequence). The CDR3 runs to 14 residues. With 9 bases clipped from V and 8 bases from J, the junction kept 14 bases outside the gene matches. The CDR3 sequence: CASAIGGALVTQYF. CDR3 nucleotides: TGTGCCAGCGCCATCGGGGGGGCTTTGGTCACCCAGTACTTC.

This chain links TRBV7-9 with TRBJ2-7, with D tentatively TRBD1 (6 bases). The CDR3 runs 15 residues. The germline V gene has CDR1 SEHNR and CDR2 FQNEAQ (reference sequence). V gave up 7 bases and J gave up 6 bases, with 22 bases separating them. The CDR3, as DNA: TGTGCCAGCACTCTCCGTGGGGGCGAAAGGGCCGAGCAGTACTTC. Its protein is CASTLRGGERAEQYF.

V is TRBV7-6 and J is TRBJ1-1; maybe TRBD1 (6 bases). The germline V and J ends were trimmed by 5 bases and 1 base, with 20 bases remaining between them. From germline, CDR1 is SGHVS and CDR2 FNYEAQ. The CDR3 is 17 amino acids. This CDR3 reads CASSSLLALQGNTEAFF. CDR3 nucleotide sequence: TGTGCCAGCAGCAGTCTCTTGGCTTTACAGGGGAACACTGAAGCTTTCTTT.

In this sample, this clone turned up many times. The rearrangement links TRBV2 to TRBJ2-5; TRBD2 agrees at 7 bases. Germline V gene data show CDR1 as SNHLY and CDR2 as FYNNEI. The CDR3 sequence is 17 residues long. J was trimmed by 5 bases and V by 0 bases; bases with no gene match: 12. This chain's CDR3 is CASSEAGWEGVRETQYF. The CDR3 nucleotides are TGTGCCAGCAGTGAAGCGGGGTGGGAGGGCGTCAGGGAGACCCAGTACTTC.

The CDR3 here is CASGLRTSGAETQYF. CDR3 DNA sequence: TGTGCTAGTGGTCTCAGGACTAGCGGAGCGGAGACCCAGTACTTC. The chain carries TRBV12-5 and TRBJ2-5; 10 bases are a match to TRBD2. Germline CDR1 LGHNT, CDR2 FRNRAP. The CDR3 sequence is 15 residues long. J gave up 5 bases and V 5 bases, and 8 bases lay outside the gene matches.

The rearrangement links TRBV30 to TRBJ1-6, with D possibly being TRBD1 (5 bases). This CDR3 has 14 amino acids. CDR1 GTSNPN and CDR2 SVGIG come from the germline V gene (reference sequence). V was pared by 2 bases and J by 10 bases, with 15 bases between. The CDR3 loop is CAWSHSQGGSPLHF. CDR3 DNA sequence: TGTGCCTGGAGTCACAGCCAGGGCGGCTCACCCCTCCACTTT.

The gene calls are TRBV7-8 and TRBJ1-1; perhaps TRBD1 as D (6 bases). This CDR3 has 12 amino acids. V was clipped by 5 bases and J by 3 bases, with 7 bases between them. CDR1 and CDR2 (germline): SGHVS, FQNEAQ. CDR3 region: CASSQGHTEAFF. The CDR3 DNA follows: TGTGCCAGCAGCCAGGGGCACACTGAAGCTTTCTTT.

The V and J genes are TRBV28 and TRBJ1-4; 7 nucleotides agree with TRBD1. CDR1 is MDHEN and CDR2 is SYDVKM in the germline V gene. V lost 3 bases to trimming and J lost 8 bases; unmatched junction nucleotides: 6. This CDR3 has 14 amino acids. The CDR3 reads CASSFDRVGEKLFF. In DNA form, the CDR3 reads TGTGCCAGCAGTTTCGACAGGGTAGGGGAAAAACTGTTTTTT.

The V and J genes are TRBV20-1 and TRBJ1-2; D gene unclear. The V gene's germline CDR1 is DFQATT and CDR2 SNEGSKA (reference sequence). The CDR3 spans 10 residues. Between the trimmed V and J ends, which lost 4 bases and 2 bases, there was a span of 2 bases. CDR3 residues: CSATNYGYTF. The DNA of the CDR3 is TGCAGTGCTACGAACTATGGCTACACCTTC.

The chain recombines TRBV18 with TRBJ2-5, with D possibly being TRBD1 (5 bases). This CDR3 has 14 residues. The germline CDR1 and CDR2 sequences are KGHSH and LQKENI. V was shortened by 6 bases and J by 1 base, with 12 bases between the two germline ends. The CDR3 sequence is CASSVGRAQETQYF. Written as DNA, the CDR3 is TGTGCCAGCTCGGTGGGCAGGGCCCAAGAGACCCAGTACTTC.

The chain recombines TRBV30 with TRBJ2-1; 12 nucleotides match TRBD2. V shed 1 base and J 7 bases; nucleotides not matched to a gene: 5. The CDR3 consists of 15 residues. From germline, CDR1 is GTSNPN and CDR2 SVGIG (reference sequence). CDR3 in amino acids: CAWSGLAGVLNEQFF. CDR3 nucleotide sequence: TGTGCCTGGAGTGGACTAGCGGGAGTCTTAAATGAGCAGTTCTTC.

DNA of the CDR3: TGCGCCAGCAGCGTAGGGGGCGACGGAAACACCATATATTTT. Residues: CASSVGGDGNTIYF. The chain uses TRBV4-1 and TRBJ1-3, with 7 bases identical to TRBD1. The CDR3 totals 14 residues. The V gene's germline CDR1 is MGHRA and CDR2 YSYEKL. V shed 5 bases, J shed 4 bases, and the junction held 5 bases outside the gene matches.

This rearrangement joins TRBV9 to TRBJ1-2; 9 bases fit TRBD1. Germline lookup yields CDR1 SGDLS and CDR2 YYNGEE. The ends lost 4 bases at V and 6 bases at J; junction bases unmatched: 10. This CDR3 comprises 15 residues. CDR3 sequence reads: CASSLSLRTGDGYTF. CDR3 nucleotide sequence: TGTGCCAGCAGCCTCAGCCTGCGGACAGGGGATGGCTACACCTTC.

The V gene is TRBV19, the J gene TRBJ2-7; tentative D call: TRBD2 (5 bases). Germline assignment: CDR1 LNHDA and CDR2 SQIVND (reference sequence). CDR3 size: 13 residues. V lost 3 bases and J 5 bases, leaving 11 bases between the germline ends. The CDR3 DNA follows: TGTGCCAGTAGTATCTTGGCTAGCAACGAGCAGTACTTC. As protein: CASSILASNEQYF. The full variable domain, rest sourced from reference TRBV19 and TRBJ2-7, is DGGITQSPKYLFRKEGQNVTLSCEQNLNHDAMYWYRQDPGQGLRLIYYSQIVNDFQKGDIAEGYSVSREKKESFPLTVTSAQKNPTAFYLCASSILASNEQYFGPGTRLTVT.